This is a list of T cell receptor beta chains from one sample in a study of immune evolution from preneoplasia to lung adenocarcinoma. The repertoire was sequenced with immunoSEQ multiplex PCR; TCRdb's copy has only in-frame clones and lacks some. The sample gives about 2,400 clones, roughly 85% of which show up once; approximately 9.4% is in the top ten. What was sequenced was FFPE normal lung tissue adjacent to the tumor. These TCRs come from a person aged 45-60 years with lung adenocarcinoma. Both conserved end residues are part of each CDR3. D genes are given only for firm matches. A row's size may be missing; if present it is once, few, many or a size class.

TRBV7-6	TRBJ2-7	NA	NA	CASSLAGGNEQYF	TGTGCCAGCAGCTTAGCAGGTGGGAACGAGCAGTACTTC
TRBV5-1	TRBJ1-2	NA	NA	CASSSYNKGGSGYTF	TGCGCCAGCAGCTCATACAATAAAGGGGGATCTGGCTACACCTTC
TRBV28	TRBJ1-1	TRBD1	NA	CASNVWGRAGGMNTEAFF	TGTGCCAGCAATGTTTGGGGTAGGGCAGGGGGCATGAACACTGAAGCTTTCTTT
TRBV19	TRBJ2-7	NA	NA	CASSMGWGQDEQYF	TGTGCCAGTAGTATGGGTTGGGGGCAAGACGAGCAGTACTTC
TRBV19	TRBJ1-5	NA	NA	CASTGKAINQPQHF	TGTGCCAGTACCGGAAAGGCGATCAATCAGCCCCAGCATTTT
TRBV28	TRBJ1-5	NA	large	CASSLGHWYSNQPQHF	TGTGCCAGCAGTTTGGGACATTGGTATAGCAATCAGCCCCAGCATTTT
TRBV9	TRBJ1-2	TRBD1	NA	CASSVGTGGHYGYTF	TGTGCCAGCAGCGTAGGGACAGGGGGACACTATGGCTACACCTTC
TRBV6-1	TRBJ1-4	NA	NA	CASCRALTTNEKLFF	TGTGCCAGCTGCAGAGCTCTAACAACTAATGAAAAACTGTTTTTT
TRBV28	TRBJ2-2	TRBD2	NA	CASIASGRGNGELFF	TGTGCCAGCATAGCTAGCGGGAGAGGGAACGGGGAGCTGTTTTTT
TRBV30	TRBJ2-6	NA	NA	CAREQGTSGANVLTF	TGTGCCCGGGAGCAGGGTACCTCTGGGGCCAACGTCCTGACTTTC
TRBV2	TRBJ2-7	NA	NA	CASSERLEREQYF	TGTGCCAGCAGTGAAAGGCTAGAGCGCGAGCAGTACTTC
TRBV7-8	TRBJ2-7	NA	few	CASSSFQMGFPYEQYF	TGTGCCAGCAGCTCTTTCCAGATGGGGTTCCCCTACGAGCAGTACTTC
TRBV5-1	TRBJ1-1	NA	few	CASSLVANTEAFF	TGCGCCAGCAGCTTGGTGGCGAACACTGAAGCTTTCTTT
TRBV28	TRBJ2-3	TRBD2	NA	CASRRTSGRGDTQYF	TGTGCCAGCAGGCGGACTAGCGGGAGAGGGGATACGCAGTATTTT
TRBV2	TRBJ1-5	NA	NA	CASSDQGGQPQHF	TGTGCCAGCAGTGACCAGGGAGGTCAGCCCCAGCATTTT
TRBV29-1	TRBJ2-5	TRBD2	NA	CSVEGGKETQYF	TGCAGCGTTGAGGGGGGGAAAGAGACCCAGTACTTC
TRBV28	TRBJ1-2	TRBD1	once	CASRSTGRDGYTF	TGTGCCAGCAGATCGACAGGGAGGGATGGCTACACCTTC
TRBV7-8	TRBJ2-7	TRBD1	NA	CASSLDRGPYEQYF	TGTGCCAGCAGCTTAGATAGGGGGCCCTACGAGCAGTACTTC
TRBV4-2	TRBJ1-1	TRBD1	NA	CASSHDPQGAMNTEAFF	TGTGCCAGCAGCCACGATCCGCAGGGGGCCATGAACACTGAAGCTTTCTTT
TRBV5-6	TRBJ1-1	NA	NA	CASSRLDKGKSNTEAFF	TGTGCCAGCAGCCGCCTCGACAAGGGAAAGTCGAACACTGAAGCTTTCTTT
TRBV7-9	TRBJ1-1	TRBD1	NA	CASSSSGTEEAFF	TGTGCCAGCAGTTCCTCCGGGACAGAAGAAGCTTTCTTT
TRBV5-4	TRBJ2-6	TRBD1	NA	CASSLGTAFSGANVLTF	TGTGCCAGCAGCTTAGGGACAGCCTTTTCTGGGGCCAACGTCCTGACTTTC
TRBV7-2	TRBJ2-1	TRBD2	few	CASSRLAGGQVNEQFF	TGTGCCAGCAGCCGCCTAGCGGGAGGGCAAGTTAATGAGCAGTTCTTC
TRBV10-3	TRBJ2-7	NA	NA	CAISDRDEQYF	TGTGCCATCAGTGACAGGGACGAGCAGTACTTC
TRBV5-6	TRBJ1-1	TRBD1	NA	CASSFPGRRGHTEAFF	TGTGCCAGCAGCTTCCCTGGCCGCAGGGGGCACACTGAAGCTTTCTTT
TRBV19	TRBJ1-5	NA	once	CASSIDLFLGNRGNQPQHF	TGTGCCAGTAGTATAGATCTATTTTTGGGGAACCGGGGCAATCAGCCCCAGCATTTT
TRBV28	TRBJ1-2	NA	NA	CASSGGGVGGYGYTF	TGTGCCAGCAGCGGTGGGGGGGTTGGTGGTTATGGCTACACCTTC
TRBV15	TRBJ2-3	TRBD2	few	CATSSFREGWGDTQYF	TGTGCCACCAGCAGTTTTCGGGAGGGATGGGGAGATACGCAGTATTTT